These T cell receptor beta chains were read from a single sample in a study of post-analysis software for immune sequencing data. MiXCR, run by TCRdb on the PCR reads, gives a single entry per CDR3 protein. The sample comprises about 540,000 distinct CDR3 sequences, around 31% of which are singletons, and less than 6% rests with the top ten. Material: blood. The receptors originated from a girl aged 2 to 17 with multiple sclerosis. The CDR3 runs from the conserved cysteine through the conserved F or W. The order of the fields is V gene, D gene, clone size, J gene, CDR3 DNA, CDR3 protein. The D gene is left open where the match is weak. Clone size appears in some rows only: once, few, many, or a class for an expanded clone.

V: TRBV7-2; D: -; size: -; J: TRBJ1-1; DNA: TGTGCCAGCGACTGGACAGTCCACACTGAAGCTTTCTTT; CDR3: CASDWTVHTEAFF
V: TRBV5-1; D: -; size: few; J: TRBJ2-3; DNA: TGCGCCAGCAGACCCGGGACCATCCGCAATACGCAGTATTTT; CDR3: CASRPGTIRNTQYF
V: TRBV14; D: -; size: once; J: TRBJ2-3; DNA: TGTGCCAGCAGCCAGCACAGCGGACTATTTACAGATACGCAGTATTTT; CDR3: CASSQHSGLFTDTQYF
V: TRBV11-2; D: -; size: few; J: TRBJ2-3; DNA: TGTGCCAGCAGCTACCTGGACGGTGGGGCAGATACGCAGTATTTT; CDR3: CASSYLDGGADTQYF
V: TRBV20-1; D: -; size: -; J: TRBJ2-7; DNA: TGCAGTGCTAATGAAGCAGTCTCCTACGAGCAGTACTTC; CDR3: CSANEAVSYEQYF
V: TRBV5-6; D: -; size: -; J: TRBJ1-2; DNA: TGTGCCAGCAGCTTGGGTTTGGGGTCGAGGTATGGCTACACCTTC; CDR3: CASSLGLGSRYGYTF
V: TRBV11-2; D: -; size: few; J: TRBJ2-7; DNA: TGTGCCAGCAGCTTCCCTTGGGGGGAAGCGTACGAGCAGTACTTC; CDR3: CASSFPWGEAYEQYF
V: TRBV14; D: TRBD1; size: -; J: TRBJ2-1; DNA: TGTGCCAGCAGCCAAACAGGGGGCTATGGGGATGAGCAGTTCTTC; CDR3: CASSQTGGYGDEQFF
V: TRBV3-1; D: TRBD2; size: -; J: TRBJ2-7; DNA: TGTGCCAGCAGCCAAGCTCCAGCGGGGGACTACGAGCAGTACTTC; CDR3: CASSQAPAGDYEQYF
V: TRBV7-3; D: -; size: -; J: TRBJ2-3; DNA: TGTGCCAGCAGCTTATTGGGGGCGGGAAGCACAGATACGCAGTATTTT; CDR3: CASSLLGAGSTDTQYF
V: TRBV20-1; D: TRBD1; size: -; J: TRBJ2-1; DNA: TGCAGTGCTAGCCATCCCGGACAGGGGGGCAGTAGGCAGTTCTTC; CDR3: CSASHPGQGGSRQFF
V: TRBV6-2/TRBV6-3; D: TRBD2; size: few; J: TRBJ2-1; DNA: TGTGCCAGCAGCGCTACAGGCGGGGGGGCCGTCAATGAGCAGTTCTTC; CDR3: CASSATGGGAVNEQFF
V: TRBV29-1; D: TRBD1; size: -; J: TRBJ2-1; DNA: TGCAGCGTTTTGACAGGGGTTGAGCAGTTCTTC; CDR3: CSVLTGVEQFF
V: TRBV9; D: TRBD2; size: few; J: TRBJ2-3; DNA: TGTGCCAGCAGCGTATACCCCGGGACTAGCGCAGATACGCAGTATTTT; CDR3: CASSVYPGTSADTQYF
V: TRBV4-1; D: TRBD1; size: -; J: TRBJ2-5; DNA: TGCGCCAGCAGCCAAATCACAGGGGTCGGGTACAATGAGCAGTACTTC; CDR3: CASSQITGVGYNEQYF
V: TRBV24-1; D: -; size: few; J: TRBJ2-1; DNA: TGTGCCACCAGTGATGGGGTCACCCCGGGAAGTGAGCAGTTCTTC; CDR3: CATSDGVTPGSEQFF
V: TRBV7-9; D: -; size: -; J: TRBJ1-2; DNA: TGTGCCAGCAGCCGTGGGGGCATTCCGAGTTATGGCTACACCTTC; CDR3: CASSRGGIPSYGYTF
V: TRBV11-2; D: -; size: few; J: TRBJ1-4; DNA: TGTGCCAGCAGCTCCCTGGGGCAGACTAATGAAAAACTGTTTTTT; CDR3: CASSSLGQTNEKLFF
V: TRBV27; D: -; size: -; J: TRBJ1-1; DNA: TGTGCCAGCAGTGGGACGGGGGATAGGTCTGAAGCTTTCTTT; CDR3: CASSGTGDRSEAFF
V: TRBV5-5; D: -; size: many; J: TRBJ2-3; DNA: TGTGCCAGCAGCTTTGACGGGGCGCCCAGCACAGATACGCAGTATTTT; CDR3: CASSFDGAPSTDTQYF
V: TRBV3-1; D: TRBD1; size: -; J: TRBJ2-5; DNA: TGTGCCAGCAGCCACCTGGACAGGCCACAAGAGACCCAGTACTTC; CDR3: CASSHLDRPQETQYF
V: TRBV7-9; D: -; size: -; J: TRBJ1-1; DNA: TGTGCCAGCAGCATATATGACTCCGGAGGGGCGGTTGAAGCTTTCTTT; CDR3: CASSIYDSGGAVEAFF
V: TRBV3-1; D: -; size: -; J: TRBJ2-7; DNA: TGTGCCAGCAGCCAAGATCCAGGTCCCAACGAGCAGTACTTC; CDR3: CASSQDPGPNEQYF
V: TRBV4-1; D: -; size: -; J: TRBJ2-5; DNA: TGCGCCAGCAGCCAAGTGGGGGGGGCTGTAGTGGAGACCCAGTACTTC; CDR3: CASSQVGGAVVETQYF
V: TRBV21-1; D: -; size: few; J: TRBJ2-5; DNA: TGTGCCAGCGGCACAGGGCGTCCCGCTCAAGAGACCCAGTACTTC; CDR3: CASGTGRPAQETQYF
V: TRBV24-1; D: -; size: -; J: TRBJ2-3; DNA: TGTGCCACCAGTGACTACGGGGGGCCAGCTAGCACAGATACGCAGTATTTT; CDR3: CATSDYGGPASTDTQYF
V: TRBV20-1; D: -; size: -; J: TRBJ1-4; DNA: TGCAGTGCTACCAGGCCTGAGGGTGAAAAACTGTTTTTT; CDR3: CSATRPEGEKLFF
V: TRBV7-9; D: -; size: once; J: TRBJ1-2; DNA: TGTGCCAGCACCACCCAGGGCAGGGGCTATGGCTACACCTTC; CDR3: CASTTQGRGYGYTF
V: TRBV2; D: -; size: -; J: TRBJ2-1; DNA: TGTGCCACTCAGGACAGATCCTACAATGAGCAGTTCTTC; CDR3: CATQDRSYNEQFF
V: TRBV6-5; D: -; size: many; J: TRBJ1-1; DNA: TGTGCCAGCAGCCGTCAGGGGACTGAAGCTTTCTTT; CDR3: CASSRQGTEAFF
V: TRBV2; D: -; size: -; J: TRBJ1-2; DNA: TGTGCCAGCGAGCACAGGGTTTCCCCATACTATGGCTACACCTTC; CDR3: CASEHRVSPYYGYTF
V: TRBV12-3/TRBV12-4; D: -; size: -; J: TRBJ1-5; DNA: TGTGCCAGCAGTTCGGATGGGGGTAATCAGCCCCAGCATTTT; CDR3: CASSSDGGNQPQHF
V: TRBV5-6; D: TRBD2; size: -; J: TRBJ2-1; DNA: TGTGCCAGCAGCTCCAGAGAGCGGGGGAGGTTCAAGAATGAGCAGTTCTTC; CDR3: CASSSRERGRFKNEQFF
V: TRBV24-1; D: -; size: -; J: TRBJ1-2; DNA: TGTGCCACCAGTGATGCGACGGGTGGGAGCTATGGCTACACCTTC; CDR3: CATSDATGGSYGYTF
V: TRBV5-1; D: TRBD2; size: -; J: TRBJ2-5; DNA: TGCGCCAGCAGCTTGGGCGCGGGGGGGCCCCAAGAGACCCAGTACTTC; CDR3: CASSLGAGGPQETQYF
V: TRBV20-1; D: -; size: few; J: TRBJ2-5; DNA: TGCAGTGTGCCACAAGAGACCCAGTACTTC; CDR3: CSVPQETQYF
V: TRBV7-6; D: -; size: -; J: TRBJ2-5; DNA: TGTGCCAGCAGCTTAGGGCCGGGGAAACAAGAGACCCAGTACTTC; CDR3: CASSLGPGKQETQYF
V: TRBV7-3; D: TRBD2; size: -; J: TRBJ2-1; DNA: TGTGCCAGCAGCCCCCGACTAGCGGGGATCTTGAATGAGCAGTTCTTC; CDR3: CASSPRLAGILNEQFF
V: TRBV24-1; D: -; size: few; J: TRBJ2-3; DNA: TGTGCCACCAGCACTCAGGGTGACTACTCAACAGATACGCAGTATTTT; CDR3: CATSTQGDYSTDTQYF
V: TRBV5-1; D: -; size: many; J: TRBJ2-5; DNA: TGCGCCAGCAGCTTGGGTCATAGAGAGACCCAGTACTTC; CDR3: CASSLGHRETQYF
V: TRBV20-1; D: TRBD2; size: few; J: TRBJ2-3; DNA: TGCAGTGCGAGACTAGCGGGGGAAATAGATACGCAGTATTTT; CDR3: CSARLAGEIDTQYF
V: TRBV5-1; D: -; size: -; J: TRBJ2-5; DNA: TGCGCCAGCAGCTTGGGACAGAGTGGGGGAGAGACCCAGTACTTC; CDR3: CASSLGQSGGETQYF
V: TRBV25-1; D: -; size: -; J: TRBJ1-2; DNA: TGTGCCAGCAGTATCGCCTATGGCTACACCTTC; CDR3: CASSIAYGYTF
V: TRBV5-1; D: -; size: -; J: TRBJ2-6; DNA: TGCGCCAGCAGCACCGGACTGGGGCCTGGGGCCAACGTCCGGACTTTC; CDR3: CASSTGLGPGANVRTF
V: TRBV5-1; D: TRBD2; size: -; J: TRBJ2-1; DNA: TGCGCCAGCAGCTTGATCGGGACTAGCGGGGGGCACAATGAGCAGTTCTTC; CDR3: CASSLIGTSGGHNEQFF
V: TRBV27; D: TRBD1; size: -; J: TRBJ2-1; DNA: TGTGCCAGCAGTGACACCGTAGGGACAGCCTCGAATGAGCAGTTCTTC; CDR3: CASSDTVGTASNEQFF
V: TRBV20-1; D: TRBD2; size: -; J: TRBJ2-1; DNA: TGCAGTGCTGACGGGACTAGCGGGGGATCGCCTAACTATGAGCAGTTCTTC; CDR3: CSADGTSGGSPNYEQFF
V: TRBV7-9; D: -; size: -; J: TRBJ2-1; DNA: TGTGCCAGCAGCTCCTGGTTGGGGGGTGACCAGTTCTTC; CDR3: CASSSWLGGDQFF
V: TRBV27; D: TRBD1; size: few; J: TRBJ2-3; DNA: TGTGCCAGCAGTCCCCACCTATGGTGGGGGACAGATGGCACAGATACGCAGTATTTT; CDR3: CASSPHLWWGTDGTDTQYF